Listed here is a single TCR beta chain. These data are taken from a study of blood T cell repertoires in COVID-19. Study-wide background: Samples taken during acute and convalescent COVID-19 were collected in the United States, Italy and Spain. The analysed material was cDNA or gDNA that came from T cells, B-cell-depleted T cells, or PBMCs.

CDR3 length: 14 residues. Germline V gene data show CDR1 as SGDLS and CDR2 as YYNGEE. Trimming removed 3 bases from V and 7 bases from J, with 17 bases in between. In the original processing: Reference gene primer amplification yielded estimated nucleated cell counts. This table comes from immunoSEQ multiplex PCR, and its TCRdb copy is limited to in-frame clones, with some not included. The V and J calls and the clone size are those of that table, but D and trimming were determined from the DNA. Of about 170,000 clones in the sample, about 83% were seen once. The chain joins TRBV9 to TRBJ2-7, with a tentative D call TRBD2 (5 bases). This clonotype was obtained from an elderly woman with acute or convalescent COVID-19. The source material was peripheral blood. The CDR3 is CASSERLLGGEQYF. The CDR3 DNA sequence: TGTGCCAGCAGCGAACGACTCCTCGGCGGGGAGCAGTACTTC. The variable domain in full, with the rest retrieved from reference TRBV9 and TRBJ2-7, is DSGVTQTPKHLITATGQRVTLRCSPRSGDLSVYWYQQSLDQGLQFLIQYYNGEERAKGNILERFSAQQFPDLHSELNLSSLELGDSALYFCASSERLLGGEQYFGPGTRLTVT.